A selection of T cell receptor beta chains follows, all from one sample in a study of T cell clonotyping in hematopoietic cell transplantation. Clones were read by immunoSEQ multiplex PCR, and TCRdb kept only the in-frame ones, dropping some. The table records tens of thousands of clones, approximately 94% of them present only once. Sequencing used peripheral blood mononuclear cells, obtained before stem cell transplant. The receptors here all came from a man over 45 with acute myeloid leukemia. Some clones in this sample may be carry-over from other donors' samples. CDR3s include the opening cysteine and the closing phenylalanine or tryptophan. Each record gives: J gene, clone size, CDR3 length, V gene, D gene, CDR3 protein, CDR3 DNA. A D gene is named only where the DNA matches it firmly. Clone sizes are given selectively: once, few, many, or a class where the clone is expanded.

TRBJ2-5	NA	11	TRBV5-4	NA	CASSFKETQYF	TGTGCCAGCAGCTTCAAAGAGACCCAGTACTTC
TRBJ1-2	NA	13	TRBV25-1	NA	CARPRRGTNGYTF	TGTGCCAGACCGCGGAGAGGGACAAATGGCTACACCTTC
TRBJ2-1	NA	16	TRBV25-1	TRBD1	CASSDAGTGGHNEQFF	TGTGCCAGCAGTGACGCCGGGACAGGGGGACACAATGAGCAGTTCTTC
TRBJ1-4	NA	14	TRBV5-6	NA	CASSLGYTNEKLFF	TGTGCCAGCAGCTTGGGGTATACTAATGAAAAACTGTTTTTT
TRBJ2-5	NA	14	TRBV7-9	TRBD1	CASTKDRAQETQYF	TGTGCCAGCACCAAGGACAGGGCACAAGAGACCCAGTACTTC
TRBJ2-7	NA	16	TRBV10-3	NA	CAISASVVADSYEQYF	TGTGCCATCAGTGCGTCCGTGGTAGCGGACTCCTACGAGCAGTACTTC
TRBJ1-5	NA	14	TRBV30	TRBD1	CAWSVRQGNQPQHF	TGTGCCTGGAGTGTCCGACAGGGGAATCAGCCCCAGCATTTT
TRBJ2-2	NA	15	TRBV7-2	NA	CASSPGIVGTGELFF	TGTGCCAGCAGCCCAGGGATAGTTGGCACCGGGGAGCTGTTTTTT
TRBJ2-1	once	16	TRBV4-3	TRBD2	CASSLTAGGPYNEQFF	TGCGCCAGCAGCCTTACAGCGGGAGGACCCTACAATGAGCAGTTCTTC
TRBJ1-1	NA	15	TRBV4-3	NA	CASSQRGLGDTEAFF	TGCGCCAGCAGCCAAAGAGGACTCGGGGACACTGAAGCTTTCTTT
TRBJ2-7	NA	14	TRBV7-2	TRBD2	CASSLVAGTYEQYF	TGTGCCAGCAGCTTAGTAGCGGGAACCTACGAGCAGTACTTC
TRBJ1-1	NA	14	TRBV7-6	NA	CASSSTGMNTEAFF	TGTGCCAGCAGCTCGACCGGAATGAACACTGAAGCTTTCTTT
TRBJ2-3	NA	14	TRBV11-2	NA	CASSLARTTDTQYF	TGTGCCAGCAGCTTAGCCAGAACCACAGATACGCAGTATTTT
TRBJ2-3	NA	17	TRBV11-2	TRBD2	CASSLEYSGRETDTQYF	TGTGCCAGCAGCTTAGAGTATAGCGGGAGAGAAACAGATACGCAGTATTTT